This T cell receptor (beta chain) was identified in a study of cytomegalovirus exposure and HLA in healthy donors. This CDR3 region has 15 residues. CDR1 and CDR2 (germline): LNHDA, SQIVND (reference sequence). With V trimmed by 2 bases and J by 7 bases, 4 bases remained unmatched. PCR involved 60 Vbeta and 13 Jbeta primers. Produced via immunoSEQ multiplex PCR; TCRdb's table is partial and in-frame only. The data show about 160,000 clones, approximately 80% seen once. The V gene is TRBV19, the J gene TRBJ1-6, with 8 positions matching TRBD1. Sequencing was performed on PBMCs. The sequence came from a woman aged 18-29 years in good health and CMV-seronegative. CDR3 nucleotides: TGTGCCAGTAGTATAATGGGACAGGCCAATTCACCCCTCCACTTT. This translates into CASSIMGQANSPLHF. The full variable domain, in which reference TRBV19 and TRBJ1-6 provide the parts outside the CDR3, is DGGITQSPKYLFRKEGQNVTLSCEQNLNHDAMYWYRQDPGQGLRLIYYSQIVNDFQKGDIAEGYSVSREKKESFPLTVTSAQKNPTAFYLCASSIMGQANSPLHFGNGTRLTVT.